This T cell receptor beta chain stems from a study of siplizumab effects on memory and regulatory T cells. Findings and caveats of the study: Apparently more diverse than memory cells, naive T cells also seemed major alloresponse contributors. Naive versus memory phenotype went unassigned for roughly 75-96% of proliferating CD4+ or CD8+ clones.

Points on this clone: What it recognizes is unknown.

The assay was immunoSEQ multiplex PCR, and TCRdb's table has in-frame clones only and misses some. The sample contains over 100,000 clones, roughly 93% of which appear only once. Germline lookup yields CDR1 SQVTM and CDR2 ANQGSEA. The CDR3 length is 12 residues. The V end lost 3 bases, the J end lost 5 bases, and 10 bases lay between the germline ends. This sequence joins TRBV29-1 and TRBJ2-5; possibly TRBD1 for D (6 bases). The clonotype comes from a human donor in good health. The sample taken for sequencing was non-Treg CD4+ T cells sorted from blood. Here the CDR3 DNA reads TGCAGCGTTGAGGGGGCCGGCGAGACCCAGTACTTC. It encodes CSVEGAGETQYF. Variable domain in full (rest from reference TRBV29-1 and TRBJ2-5): SAVISQKPSRDICQRGTSLTIQCQVDSQVTMMFWYRQQPGQSLTLIATANQGSEATYESGFVIDKFPISRPNLTFSTLTVSNMSPEDSSIYLCSVEGAGETQYFGPGTRLLVL.